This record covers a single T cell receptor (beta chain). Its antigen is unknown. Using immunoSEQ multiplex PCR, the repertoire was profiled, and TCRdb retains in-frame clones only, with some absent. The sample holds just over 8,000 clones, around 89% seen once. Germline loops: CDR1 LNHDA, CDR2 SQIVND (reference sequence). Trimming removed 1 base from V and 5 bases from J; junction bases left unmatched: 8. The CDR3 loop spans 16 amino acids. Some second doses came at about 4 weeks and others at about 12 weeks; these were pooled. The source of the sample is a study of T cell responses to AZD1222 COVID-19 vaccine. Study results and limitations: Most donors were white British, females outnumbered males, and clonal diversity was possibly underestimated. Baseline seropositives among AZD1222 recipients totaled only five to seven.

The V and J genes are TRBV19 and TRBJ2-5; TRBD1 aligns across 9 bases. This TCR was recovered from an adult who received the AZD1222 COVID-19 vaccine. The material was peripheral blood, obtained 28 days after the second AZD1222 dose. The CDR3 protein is CASSIGDREWRETQYF. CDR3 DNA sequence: TGTGCCAGTAGTATAGGGGACAGGGAATGGCGCGAGACCCAGTACTTC. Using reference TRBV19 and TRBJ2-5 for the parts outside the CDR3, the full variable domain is DGGITQSPKYLFRKEGQNVTLSCEQNLNHDAMYWYRQDPGQGLRLIYYSQIVNDFQKGDIAEGYSVSREKKESFPLTVTSAQKNPTAFYLCASSIGDREWRETQYFGPGTRLLVL.